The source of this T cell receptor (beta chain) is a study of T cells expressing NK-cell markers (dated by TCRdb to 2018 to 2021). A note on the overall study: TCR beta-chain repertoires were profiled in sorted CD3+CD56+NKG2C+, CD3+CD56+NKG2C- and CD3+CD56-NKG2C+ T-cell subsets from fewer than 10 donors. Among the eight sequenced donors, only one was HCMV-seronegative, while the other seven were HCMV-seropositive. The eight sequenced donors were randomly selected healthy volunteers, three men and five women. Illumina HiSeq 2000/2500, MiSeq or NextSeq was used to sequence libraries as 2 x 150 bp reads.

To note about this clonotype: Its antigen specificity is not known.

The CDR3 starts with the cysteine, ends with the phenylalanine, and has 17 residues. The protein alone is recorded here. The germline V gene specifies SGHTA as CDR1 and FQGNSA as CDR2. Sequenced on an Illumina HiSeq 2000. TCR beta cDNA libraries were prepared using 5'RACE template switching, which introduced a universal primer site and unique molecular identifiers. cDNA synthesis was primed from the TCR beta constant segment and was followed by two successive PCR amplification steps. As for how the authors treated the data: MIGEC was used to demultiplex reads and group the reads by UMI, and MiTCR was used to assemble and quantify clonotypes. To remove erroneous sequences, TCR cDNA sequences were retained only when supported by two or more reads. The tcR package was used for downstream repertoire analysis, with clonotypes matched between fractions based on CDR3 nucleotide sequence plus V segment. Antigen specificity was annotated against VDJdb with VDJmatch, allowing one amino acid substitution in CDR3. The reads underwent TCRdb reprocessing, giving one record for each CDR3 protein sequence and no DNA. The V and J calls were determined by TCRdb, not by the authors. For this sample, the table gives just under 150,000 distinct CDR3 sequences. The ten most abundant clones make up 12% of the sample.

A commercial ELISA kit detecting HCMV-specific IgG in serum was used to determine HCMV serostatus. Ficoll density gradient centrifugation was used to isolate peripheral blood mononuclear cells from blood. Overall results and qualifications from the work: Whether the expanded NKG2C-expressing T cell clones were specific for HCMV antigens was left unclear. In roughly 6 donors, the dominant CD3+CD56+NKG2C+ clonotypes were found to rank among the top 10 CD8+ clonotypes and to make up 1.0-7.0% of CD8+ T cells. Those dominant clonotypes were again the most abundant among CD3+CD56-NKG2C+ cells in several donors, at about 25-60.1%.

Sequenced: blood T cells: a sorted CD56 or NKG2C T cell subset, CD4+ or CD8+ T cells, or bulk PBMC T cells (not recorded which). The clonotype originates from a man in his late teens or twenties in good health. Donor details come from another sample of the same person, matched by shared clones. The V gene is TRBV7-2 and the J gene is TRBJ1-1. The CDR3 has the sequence CASSPHPISRINTEAFF.